The clone carrying this TCR beta chain was counted only a few times. Its antigen remains unknown. The J segment lost 2 bases and the V segment lost 0 bases, leaving 5 bases of the junction unmatched. The germline CDR1 and CDR2 sequences are MGHRA and YSYEKL. The length of the CDR3 is 17 residues. These data belong to a study of cytomegalovirus exposure and HLA in healthy donors. Study-wide results and limits: Highest at DRB1 and lowest at HLA-C, TCR association rates differed among HLA loci in a later analysis. The classifier, whose performance was assessed in both the original and validation cohorts, reportedly diagnosed cytomegalovirus status with high specificity and sensitivity.

With 60 Vbeta and 13 Jbeta primers, the PCR was carried out. Generated by immunoSEQ multiplex PCR, the TCRdb table keeps only in-frame clones and is missing some. The sample has more than 15,000 clones; approximately 70% are singletons. The sequenced sample consisted of PBMCs. This receptor was identified in a man in his late teens or twenties in good health and CMV-seronegative. The chain joins TRBV4-1 to TRBJ2-1; 9 nucleotides line up with TRBD2. This CDR3 reads CASSQERGGGAYNEQFF. In nucleotides, the CDR3 is TGCGCCAGCAGCCAAGAACGTGGCGGGGGGGCCTACAATGAGCAGTTCTTC.